This T cell receptor beta chain stems from a study of shared clonotypes between healthy human individuals. Clones were sequenced by immunoSEQ multiplex PCR, and TCRdb holds only the in-frame ones, with some missing. Of some 1 million clones in the sample, approximately 72% were seen once. This TCR was sampled from a young man in good health. The source material was memory CD4+ T cells sorted from blood. Subset denoted: CD45RA-negative fraction.

The DNA for the CDR3 is TGTGCCAGCAGTTCAGCGTGGAGAGATGAGCAGTTCTTC. It encodes CASSSAWRDEQFF. V usage is TRBV27 and J usage is TRBJ2-1; D is undetermined. The V end lost 4 bases, the J end lost 8 bases, and 12 bases lay between the germline ends. This CDR3 region has 13 residues. The germline CDR1 and CDR2 sequences are MNHEY and SMNVEV (reference sequence).